This T cell receptor beta chain was sequenced during a study of cytomegalovirus exposure and HLA in healthy donors. Trimming took off 10 bases at V and 3 bases at J, with 13 bases between the two ends. The CDR3 runs 13 residues. Germline V gene sequence: CDR1 LNHDA, CDR2 SQIVND (reference sequence). PCR was performed using 60 Vbeta and 13 Jbeta primers. This table comes from immunoSEQ multiplex PCR, and its TCRdb copy is limited to in-frame clones, with some not included. The profile shows roughly 280,000 clones, just over 70% of them singletons. This receptor was taken from a female donor in good health and CMV-seronegative. Sequenced input: PBMCs. The rearrangement joins TRBV19 to TRBJ1-5; the D gene is possibly TRBD1 (6 bases). The chain's CDR3 is CATGVVNNQPQHF. In DNA form, the CDR3 reads TGTGCCACAGGGGTGGTCAACAATCAGCCCCAGCATTTT.